This T cell receptor beta chain came from a study of shared clonotypes between healthy human individuals. Study-wide results and caveats: Deeper or shallower sequencing was expected to change how clonotypes are shared among donors. Between a handful of donors, naive CD4 clonotypes were shared at a level of about 5%. Incompleteness in sorted-subset sequencing, despite large depth, was shown by rarefaction. Generation probability values for non-shared clonotypes were lower than those for clonotypes shared by all four donors.

Trimming took 4 bases from V and 4 from J; bases not matched to a gene: 7. Germline V gives CDR1 SGHRS, CDR2 YFSETQ. The CDR3 is made up of 15 amino acids. Assay used: immunoSEQ multiplex PCR; TCRdb lists only in-frame clones, some missing. Among approximately 1,000,000 clones listed, approximately 77% were seen once. Comments on this clone: Its matching antigen is unknown.

The V gene is TRBV5-1, the J gene TRBJ2-3; 9 nucleotides match TRBD2. The sequence was collected from a man younger than 35 in good health. Some clones in this sample may be carry-over from other donors' samples. The sample comprised memory CD4+ T cells from PBMCs. Subset defined: CD45RA-negative fraction. The CDR3 DNA follows: TGCGCCAGCAGCCCCTCCGGGACTAGCTCAGATACGCAGTATTTT. It is translated as CASSPSGTSSDTQYF.